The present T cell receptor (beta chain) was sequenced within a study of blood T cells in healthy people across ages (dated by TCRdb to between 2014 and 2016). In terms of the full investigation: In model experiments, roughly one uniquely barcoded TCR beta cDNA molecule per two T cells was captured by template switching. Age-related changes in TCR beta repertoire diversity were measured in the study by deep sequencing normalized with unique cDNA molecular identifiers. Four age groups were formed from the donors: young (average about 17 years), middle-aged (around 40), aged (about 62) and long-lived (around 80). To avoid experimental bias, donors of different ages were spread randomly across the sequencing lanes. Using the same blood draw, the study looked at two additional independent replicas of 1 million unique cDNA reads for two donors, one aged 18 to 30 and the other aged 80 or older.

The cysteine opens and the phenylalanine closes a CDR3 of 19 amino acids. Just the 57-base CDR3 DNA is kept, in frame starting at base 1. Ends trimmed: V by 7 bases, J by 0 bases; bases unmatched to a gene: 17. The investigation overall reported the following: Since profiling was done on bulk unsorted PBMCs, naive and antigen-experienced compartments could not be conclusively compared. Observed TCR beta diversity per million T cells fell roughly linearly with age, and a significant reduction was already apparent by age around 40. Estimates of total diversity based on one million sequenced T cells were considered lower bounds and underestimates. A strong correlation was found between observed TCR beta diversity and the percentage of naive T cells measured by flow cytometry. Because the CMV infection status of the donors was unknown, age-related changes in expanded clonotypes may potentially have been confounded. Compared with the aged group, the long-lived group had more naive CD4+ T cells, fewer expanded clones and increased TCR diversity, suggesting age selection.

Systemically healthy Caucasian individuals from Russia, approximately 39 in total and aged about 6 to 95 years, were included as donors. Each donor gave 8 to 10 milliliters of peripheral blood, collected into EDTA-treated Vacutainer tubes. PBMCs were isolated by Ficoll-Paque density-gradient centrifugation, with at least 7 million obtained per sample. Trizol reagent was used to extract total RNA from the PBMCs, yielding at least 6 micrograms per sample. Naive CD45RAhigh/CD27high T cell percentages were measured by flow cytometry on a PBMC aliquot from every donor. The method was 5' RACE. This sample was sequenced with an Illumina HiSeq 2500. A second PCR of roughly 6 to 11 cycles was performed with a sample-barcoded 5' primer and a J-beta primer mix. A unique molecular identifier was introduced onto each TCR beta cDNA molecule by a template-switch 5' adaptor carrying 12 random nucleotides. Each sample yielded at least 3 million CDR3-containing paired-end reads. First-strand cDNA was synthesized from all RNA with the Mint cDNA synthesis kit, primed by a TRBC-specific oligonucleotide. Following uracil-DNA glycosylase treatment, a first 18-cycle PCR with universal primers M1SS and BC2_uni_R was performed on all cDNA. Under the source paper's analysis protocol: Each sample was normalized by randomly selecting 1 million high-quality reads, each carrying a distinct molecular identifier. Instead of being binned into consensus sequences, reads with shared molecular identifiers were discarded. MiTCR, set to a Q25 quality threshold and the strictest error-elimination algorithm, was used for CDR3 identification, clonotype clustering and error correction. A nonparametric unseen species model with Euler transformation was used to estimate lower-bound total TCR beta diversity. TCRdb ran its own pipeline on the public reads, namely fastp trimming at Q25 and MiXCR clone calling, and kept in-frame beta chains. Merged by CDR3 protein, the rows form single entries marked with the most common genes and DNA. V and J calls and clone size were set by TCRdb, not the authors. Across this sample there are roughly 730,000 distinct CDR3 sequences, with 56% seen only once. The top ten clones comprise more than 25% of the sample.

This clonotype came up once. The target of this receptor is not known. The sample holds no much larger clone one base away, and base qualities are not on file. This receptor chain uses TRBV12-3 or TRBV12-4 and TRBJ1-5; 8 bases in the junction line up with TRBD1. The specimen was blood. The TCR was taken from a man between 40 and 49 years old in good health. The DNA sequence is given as TGTGCCAGCACCATTAGGGGGACAGGACTCTTATATAGCAATCAGCCCCAGCATTTT. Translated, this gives CASTIRGTGLLYSNQPQHF.